This entry lists 9 T cell receptor beta chains sequenced from one sample in a study of blood T cell repertoires in COVID-19. Assay: immunoSEQ multiplex PCR; the TCRdb copy retains only in-frame clones and omits some. The sample includes more than 350,000 clones, roughly nine tenths of them seen just once. Source material: PBMCs or T cells enriched from blood (not recorded which). The receptors derive from a man in his late teens or twenties who had recovered from COVID-19.

The chain uses TRBV27 and TRBJ2-3; 8 bases line up with TRBD2. V lost 3 bases and J lost 0; bases outside the gene matches: 5. CDR3 size: 16 residues. The germline gives CDR1 MNHEY, CDR2 SMNVEV (reference sequence). The CDR3 region has the DNA TGTGCCAGCAGTTTTCGCGGACTAGCCAGCACAGATACGCAGTATTTT. Protein sequence: CASSFRGLASTDTQYF.

This clone was detected only once. This rearrangement joins TRBV7-3 to TRBJ2-1; 8 bases map to TRBD2. J gave up 5 bases and V 1 base, and 10 bases lay outside the gene matches. From germline, CDR1 is SGHTA and CDR2 FQGTGA. This CDR3 contains 17 residues. The CDR3 DNA follows: TGTGCCAGCAGCTTAATGGAGGGACTAGGGCCCCACAATGAGCAGTTCTTC. It translates to CASSLMEGLGPHNEQFF.

The V call is TRBV30, the J call TRBJ1-4; weak D call: TRBD1 (5 bases). Germline V gene data show CDR1 as GTSNPN and CDR2 as SVGIG (reference sequence). The CDR3 is 18 amino acids. V lost 3 bases, J lost 0 bases, and 20 bases lay in between. In nucleotides, the CDR3 is TGTGCCTGGAGAACAGCCCGGGACTCCTTTGCAACTAATGAAAAACTGTTTTTT. Translating gives CAWRTARDSFATNEKLFF.

CDR3 nucleotides: TGCGCCAGCAGCCCAACCGCGGGACAGGGGGTCACTGAAGCTTTCTTT. This gives the protein CASSPTAGQGVTEAFF. The chain recombines TRBV5-1 with TRBJ1-1, with 11 bases aligning to TRBD1. J was trimmed by 4 bases and V by 4 bases; bases with no gene match: 9. CDR3 size: 16 residues. Germline CDR1 and CDR2: SGHRS and YFSETQ. Together with reference TRBV5-1 and TRBJ1-1, the CDR3 gives the full variable domain: KAGVTQTPRYLIKTRGQQVTLSCSPISGHRSVSWYQQTPGQGLQFLFEYFSETQRNKGNFPGRFSGRQFSNSRSEMNVSTLELGDSALYLCASSPTAGQGVTEAFFGQGTRLTVV.

The V call is TRBV15, the J call TRBJ1-4; D ambiguous. V was clipped by 0 bases and J by 4 bases, with 24 bases between them. The CDR3 is 20 amino acids. CDR1 and CDR2 (germline): LNHNV, YYDKDF (reference sequence). CDR3 loop: CATSRELVATYPASNEKLFF. The CDR3 DNA follows: TGTGCCACCAGCAGAGAATTGGTCGCTACCTATCCCGCAAGTAATGAAAAACTGTTTTTT. Using reference TRBV15 and TRBJ1-4 for the parts outside the CDR3, the full variable domain is DAMVIQNPRYQVTQFGKPVTLSCSQTLNHNVMYWYQQKSSQAPKLLFHYYDKDFNNEADTPDNFQSRRPNTSFCFLDIRSPGLGDTAMYLCATSRELVATYPASNEKLFFGSGTQLSVL.

The chain has TRBV20-1 and TRBJ1-2; the D is unclear. CDR1 and CDR2 (germline): DFQATT, SNEGSKA (reference sequence). Trimming removed 3 bases at V and 3 bases at J, with 8 bases between. This CDR3 has 12 amino acids. The chain's CDR3 is CSASLLDYGYTF. For the CDR3, the DNA is TGCAGTGCTAGTCTACTTGACTATGGCTACACCTTC.

This sequence joins TRBV15 and TRBJ2-3; perhaps TRBD2 as D (5 bases). V was pared by 0 bases and J by 2 bases, with 12 bases between. Germline lookup yields CDR1 LNHNV and CDR2 YYDKDF (reference sequence). This CDR3 has 16 amino acids. CDR3 nucleotide sequence: TGTGCCACCAGCAGAGATTCGAGGGCCCTCACAGATACGCAGTATTTT. This gives the protein CATSRDSRALTDTQYF.

This chain joins TRBV7-6 and TRBJ2-3; TRBD2 agrees at 11 bases. The CDR3 is 14 residues long. Unmatched junction bases numbered 4, after V lost 3 bases and J lost 8 bases. The germline CDR1 and CDR2 sequences are SGHVS and FNYEAQ. The CDR3 DNA sequence: TGTGCCAGCAGCTTTAGCGGGGGGGCAGGTACGCAGTATTTT. Amino acid sequence: CASSFSGGAGTQYF.

The chain joins TRBV18 to TRBJ1-3; possibly TRBD1 for D (5 bases). Germline loops: CDR1 KGHSH, CDR2 LQKENI. This CDR3 is 15 amino acids long. V was clipped by 3 bases and J by 3 bases, with 12 bases between them. In nucleotides, the CDR3 is TGTGCCAGCTCACCGGACGGGGGAAATGGAAACACCATATATTTT. Its protein is CASSPDGGNGNTIYF.